The rows below give T cell receptor beta chains drawn from one sample of a study of OX40 agonist ivuxolimab in advanced cancers. Sequencing used immunoSEQ multiplex PCR; TCRdb keeps in-frame clones, though not all of them. The top ten clones hold over 7.5% of a sample with 65,000 to 90,000 clones, 80% to 95% of them seen once. The starting material was CD4+ or CD8+ T cells sorted from blood, obtained in a trial of the OX40 agonist ivuxolimab. These receptors all come from an adult with an advanced solid tumor such as melanoma, head and neck, liver or kidney cancer. Both conserved end residues are part of each CDR3. A D gene is named only where the DNA matches it firmly. Clone size is stated in some rows and not others, as once, few, many or a class when expanded.

abundance,len,j_gene,v_gene,d_gene,CDR3aa,CDR3nt
-,13,TRBJ2-3,TRBV7-7,-,CASSSHRSDTQYF,TGTGCTAGCAGCTCTCACAGGTCAGATACGCAGTATTTT
once,16,TRBJ2-1,TRBV7-3,TRBD2,CASSLGLADGYNEQFF,TGTGCCAGCAGCCTCGGACTAGCGGATGGCTACAATGAGCAGTTCTTC
-,12,TRBJ1-1,TRBV19,-,CASTIGDTEAFF,TGTGCCAGTACCATAGGGGACACTGAAGCTTTCTTT
once,14,TRBJ2-7,TRBV27,-,CASGPGVWGGEQYF,TGTGCCAGCGGCCCTGGGGTCTGGGGTGGCGAGCAGTACTTC
-,14,TRBJ1-6,TRBV6-6,-,CASRLQGWDSPLHF,TGTGCCAGCAGACTACAGGGTTGGGATTCACCCCTCCACTTT
-,15,TRBJ2-6,TRBV5-1,-,CASSSAGAGANVLTF,TGCGCCAGCAGCTCGGCAGGGGCTGGGGCCAACGTCCTGACTTTC
once,14,TRBJ2-5,TRBV18,-,CASSPQGGRETQYF,TGTGCCAGCTCACCTCAGGGAGGCAGGGAGACCCAGTACTTC
-,15,TRBJ2-1,TRBV27,TRBD1,CASSNERGLTNEQFF,TGTGCCAGCAGTAACGAGAGGGGGCTAACCAATGAGCAGTTCTTC
-,11,TRBJ2-2,TRBV27,-,CASFATGELFF,TGTGCCAGTTTTGCTACCGGGGAGCTGTTTTTT
once,16,TRBJ2-1,TRBV7-9,TRBD2,CASSVSSGGIYNEQFF,TGTGCCAGCAGCGTGTCTAGCGGGGGGATTTACAATGAGCAGTTCTTC
-,15,TRBJ1-2,TRBV7-9,-,CASSLPAVAPYGYTF,TGTGCCAGCAGCTTACCGGCCGTAGCCCCTTATGGCTACACCTTC
-,14,TRBJ1-4,TRBV11-2,-,CASSPPGRWWNLFF,TGTGCCAGCAGCCCCCCGGGCCGCTGGTGGAATCTGTTTTTT
-,15,TRBJ2-3,TRBV9,-,CASSVGGSSTDTQYF,TGTGCCAGCAGCGTCGGCGGATCTAGCACAGATACGCAGTATTTT
-,16,TRBJ2-2,TRBV7-2,TRBD2,CASSILAGGLGGELFF,TGTGCCAGCAGCATACTAGCGGGGGGTCTTGGCGGGGAGCTGTTTTTT
-,17,TRBJ2-7,TRBV4-1,TRBD2,CASSQELAGGLTYEQYF,TGCGCCAGCAGCCAAGAGCTAGCGGGGGGCCTAACCTACGAGCAGTACTTC
-,14,TRBJ2-3,TRBV19,TRBD2,CASSYGGTTDTQYF,TGTGCCAGTAGTTACGGGGGGACCACAGATACGCAGTATTTT
-,15,TRBJ2-3,TRBV27,-,CASSLLPAGTDTQYF,TGTGCCAGCAGTTTATTACCAGCGGGCACAGATACGCAGTATTTT
-,14,TRBJ2-7,TRBV6-4,TRBD2,CASSETSGSYEQYF,TGTGCCAGCAGTGAGACTAGCGGATCCTACGAGCAGTACTTC
few,14,TRBJ2-7,TRBV7-6,TRBD1,CASSLGQLAREQYF,TGTGCCAGCAGCTTGGGACAGTTGGCTAGGGAGCAGTACTTC
-,15,TRBJ2-2,TRBV12-5,TRBD2,CASGLNGGETGELFF,TGTGCTAGTGGTTTGAACGGGGGGGAAACCGGGGAGCTGTTTTTT
-,16,TRBJ2-3,TRBV27,TRBD1,CASSLRGQGGPDTQYF,TGTGCCAGCAGTTTACGGGGACAGGGGGGGCCAGATACGCAGTATTTT
-,18,TRBJ2-2,TRBV4-2,-,CASSQDLGPFVGTGELFF,TGTGCCAGCAGCCAAGATCTCGGCCCCTTCGTAGGCACCGGGGAGCTGTTTTTT
once,13,TRBJ2-3,TRBV6-6,-,CASSSGSADTQYF,TGTGCCAGCAGTTCGGGGAGCGCAGATACGCAGTATTTT
once,16,TRBJ2-5,TRBV4-1,TRBD2,CASSQVLAGGQETQYF,TGCGCCAGCAGCCAAGTACTAGCGGGGGGGCAAGAGACCCAGTACTTC
once,12,TRBJ2-7,TRBV4-1,-,CASSGISYEQYF,TGCGCCAGCAGCGGAATCTCCTACGAGCAGTACTTC
once,11,TRBJ2-1,TRBV11-2,-,CASTLGNEQFF,TGTGCCAGCACCCTCGGCAATGAGCAGTTCTTC